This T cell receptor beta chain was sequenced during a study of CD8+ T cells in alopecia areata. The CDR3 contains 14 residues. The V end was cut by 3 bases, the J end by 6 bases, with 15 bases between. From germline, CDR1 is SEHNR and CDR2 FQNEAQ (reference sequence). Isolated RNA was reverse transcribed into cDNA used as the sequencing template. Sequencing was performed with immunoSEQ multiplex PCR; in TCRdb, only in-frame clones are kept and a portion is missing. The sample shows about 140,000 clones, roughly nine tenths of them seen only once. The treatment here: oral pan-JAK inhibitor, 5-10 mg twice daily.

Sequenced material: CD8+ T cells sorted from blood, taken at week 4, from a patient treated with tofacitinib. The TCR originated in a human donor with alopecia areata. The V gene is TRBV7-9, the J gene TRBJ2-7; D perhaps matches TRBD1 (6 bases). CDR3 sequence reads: CASSFGQLIGEQYF. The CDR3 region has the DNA TGTGCCAGCAGCTTTGGACAGTTGATTGGCGAGCAGTACTTC.